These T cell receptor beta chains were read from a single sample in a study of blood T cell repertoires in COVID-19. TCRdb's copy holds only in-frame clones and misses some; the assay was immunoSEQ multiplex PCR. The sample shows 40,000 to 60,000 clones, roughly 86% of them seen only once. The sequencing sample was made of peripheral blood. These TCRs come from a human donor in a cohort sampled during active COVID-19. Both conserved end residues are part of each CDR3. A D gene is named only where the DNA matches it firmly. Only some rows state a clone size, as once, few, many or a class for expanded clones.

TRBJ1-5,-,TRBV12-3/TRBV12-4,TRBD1,TGTGCCAGCAGCGGACAGGGTGTACGGCCCCAGCATTTT,CASSGQGVRPQHF
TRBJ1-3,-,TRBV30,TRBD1,TGTGCCTGGAGTGCAAAGGACAGGGCGGCTAACACCATATATTTT,CAWSAKDRAANTIYF
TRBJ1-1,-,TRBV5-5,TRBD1,TGTGCCAGCAGCCCCGACAGGGTTACTGAAGCTTTCTTT,CASSPDRVTEAFF
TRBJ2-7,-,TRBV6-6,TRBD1,TGTGCCAGCAGACCGGACCCCGGGACAGCCTACGAGCAGTACTTC,CASRPDPGTAYEQYF
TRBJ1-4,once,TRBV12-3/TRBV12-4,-,TGTGCCAGCAGTGCCGGAAGGCTGGGAGAACTGTTTTTT,CASSAGRLGELFF
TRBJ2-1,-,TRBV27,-,TGTGCCAGCACCTTGGGGGGTTCCTACAATGAGCAGTTCTTC,CASTLGGSYNEQFF
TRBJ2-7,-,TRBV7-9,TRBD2,TGTGCCAGCACCTTACTTACGTCCGGGACTACCTACGAGCAGTACTTC,CASTLLTSGTTYEQYF
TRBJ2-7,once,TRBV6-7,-,TGTGCCAGCAGTGACTTCTTGGACAGTTTCGAGCAGTACTTC,CASSDFLDSFEQYF
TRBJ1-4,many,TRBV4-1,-,TGCGCCAGCGGGCGACAGTCTAATGAAAAACTGTTTTTT,CASGRQSNEKLFF
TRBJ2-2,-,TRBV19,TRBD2,TGTGCCAGTAGTATAAGGCTAGCGGCGAACACCGGGGAGCTGTTTTTT,CASSIRLAANTGELFF
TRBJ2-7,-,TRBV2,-,TGTGCCAGCGAAGAGAGCTCCTACGAGCAGTACTTC,CASEESSYEQYF
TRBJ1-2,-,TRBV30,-,TGTGCCTGGAGTTTACAGGCGGTATACGGCTACACCTTC,CAWSLQAVYGYTF
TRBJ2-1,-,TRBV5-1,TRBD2,TGCGCCAGCAGCTTGGAGGTCGTAAGCGGGGGGGCGAGGAATGAGCAGTTCTTC,CASSLEVVSGGARNEQFF
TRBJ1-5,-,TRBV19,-,TGTGCCAGTGCAGCGTTCCTGGCCATCACTCATCAGCCCCAGCATTTT,CASAAFLAITHQPQHF
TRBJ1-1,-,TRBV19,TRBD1,TGTGCCAGTAGTACCGCCACAGGGGTGGGGGAAGCTTTCTTT,CASSTATGVGEAFF
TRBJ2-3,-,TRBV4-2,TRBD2,TGTGAAAAGGGGAGACTAGCGGGGGGCCCGGCGAGCACAGATACGCAGTATTTT,CEKGRLAGGPASTDTQYF
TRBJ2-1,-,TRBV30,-,TGTGCCTGGGGCCGGGATCCGTTCTTC,CAWGRDPFF
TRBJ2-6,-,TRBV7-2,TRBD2,TGTGCCAGCAGCCCAATGGGAGGGCGGTCTGGGGCCAACGTCCTGACTTTC,CASSPMGGRSGANVLTF
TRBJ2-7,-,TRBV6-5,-,TGTGCCAGCAGCAAAAGTCGGGATATGCGGGAGCAGTACTTC,CASSKSRDMREQYF
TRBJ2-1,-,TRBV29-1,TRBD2,TGCAGCGCCGCGCCACTAGCGGGGGCCCTCAATGAGCAGTTCTTC,CSAAPLAGALNEQFF